The 22 T cell receptor beta chains presented below share a single source sample, sequenced in a study of blood T cell repertoires in COVID-19. Libraries were prepared by immunoSEQ multiplex PCR; TCRdb keeps only in-frame clonotypes and omits some of them. The table lists fewer than 350,000 clones, 70% to 90% of them singletons, with over 2% in the top ten. Sequencing was carried out using peripheral blood. Every receptor here comes from a woman aged 25 to 39 who had recovered from COVID-19.

This rearrangement joins TRBV2 to TRBJ1-6; TRBD1 agrees at 9 bases. The CDR3 totals 19 residues. Germline V gene lookup returns CDR1 SNHLY and CDR2 FYNNEI. The trim removed 3 bases at V and 7 bases at J, leaving 16 bases unmatched. The CDR3: CASSDFGQGTLTSNSPLHF. The DNA of the CDR3 is TGTGCCAGCAGTGATTTTGGACAGGGGACCTTGACGAGCAATTCACCCCTCCACTTT.

The sample holds a few counts of this clone. The chain combines TRBV3-1 (or the pseudogene TRBV3-2) with TRBJ1-2; 10 bases are a match to TRBD1. This CDR3 region has 15 residues. After removal of 4 bases from V and 5 bases from J, the junction contained 7 bases not matched to a gene. Germline values: CDR1 LGHDT, CDR2 YNNKEL (reference sequence). CDR3 nucleotide sequence: TGTGCCAGCAGCCGGACAGGGGGTGTGAGTTATGGCTACACCTTC. It specifies CASSRTGGVSYGYTF.

This chain uses TRBV7-9 with TRBJ1-2, with 7 bases that match TRBD1. The CDR3 spans 14 residues. V lost 5 bases and J lost 6; bases outside the gene matches: 9. Germline V CDR1 and CDR2: SEHNR, FQNEAQ (reference sequence). CDR3 coding DNA: TGTGCCAGCAGCCAGGACAGGAGGCTCCATGGCTACACCTTC. Translation: CASSQDRRLHGYTF.

The V gene is TRBV7-9, the J gene TRBJ2-3; 9 nucleotides line up with TRBD2. The CDR3 loop spans 16 amino acids. CDR1 is SEHNR and CDR2 is FQNEAQ in the germline V gene (reference sequence). Germline trimming cut 5 bases from V and 0 bases from J; bases unmatched to any gene: 6. The DNA for the CDR3 is TGTGCCAGCAGCGTCGGACTAGCGATAAGCACAGATACGCAGTATTTT. Its protein product is CASSVGLAISTDTQYF.

This chain links TRBV7-3 with TRBJ1-2; D is unresolved. CDR3 size: 13 residues. Germline V gene lookup returns CDR1 SGHTA and CDR2 FQGTGA. The V gene lost 0 bases and the J gene lost 8 bases, with 10 bases spanning the gap. DNA of the CDR3: TGTGCCAGCAGCTTAACGTCCGGTCTCGGCTACACCTTC. Its protein is CASSLTSGLGYTF.

To note about this clone: The sample carries other DNA sequences with the same CDR3. This rearrangement joins TRBV3-1 (or the pseudogene TRBV3-2) to TRBJ2-7; 9 bases are shared with TRBD1. The CDR3 has 14 residues. From germline, CDR1 is LGHDT and CDR2 YNNKEL (reference sequence). V shed 4 bases, J shed 4 bases, and the junction held 5 bases outside the gene matches. CDR3 DNA: TGTGCCAGCAGCCTGGGACAGGGAGGGTACGAGCAGTACTTC. Encoded protein: CASSLGQGGYEQYF.

As DNA, the CDR3 is TGTGCCATCAGTCGGGACAGCGACACAGATACGCAGTATTTT. Protein product: CAISRDSDTDTQYF. This sequence joins TRBV10-3 and TRBJ2-3; 7 bases align to TRBD1. V was clipped by 5 bases and J by 2 bases; unmatched bases: 4. The CDR3 runs to 14 residues. Germline CDR1 and CDR2: ENHRY and SYGVKD.

The chain combines TRBV5-1 with TRBJ2-3; 7 nucleotides line up with TRBD2. The CDR3 runs 14 residues. The V gene's germline CDR1 is SGHRS and CDR2 YFSETQ. Losses at the gene ends were 0 bases for V and 5 bases for J; bases not matched to a gene: 3. CDR3 residues: CASSLGLAEDTQYF. As DNA, the CDR3 is TGCGCCAGCAGCTTGGGACTAGCCGAAGATACGCAGTATTTT.

The CDR3 bases are TGTGCCAGTAGTACCGGGGACAGGCTCACTGAAGCTTTCTTT. This gives the protein CASSTGDRLTEAFF. The chain is built from TRBV19 and TRBJ1-1; 8 nucleotides agree with TRBD1. Germline V lookup: CDR1 LNHDA, CDR2 SQIVND (reference sequence). V lost 4 bases and J lost 4; bases outside the gene matches: 5. This CDR3 comprises 14 residues.

The V gene is TRBV4-1, the J gene TRBJ1-1; a weak D match, TRBD1 (5 bases). The CDR3 has 16 residues. Germline-derived CDR1 and CDR2 are MGHRA and YSYEKL. With 1 base removed from V and 1 base from J, the gap between germline ends came to 13 bases. The CDR3 nucleotides are TGCGCCAGCAGCCAAGTTGGGGGAGGAAGGAACACTGAAGCTTTCTTT. Protein: CASSQVGGGRNTEAFF.

This sequence joins TRBV12-5 and TRBJ2-5, with a possible D match to TRBD1 (5 bases). This CDR3 comprises 14 residues. Trimming took 1 base from V and 2 from J, leaving 8 bases between them. CDR1 and CDR2 from the germline V gene are LGHNT and FRNRAP. The CDR3, as DNA: TGTGCTAGTGGTTTGGAGGGGCTACAAGAGACCCAGTACTTC. Translating it yields CASGLEGLQETQYF.

The genes are TRBV11-3 and TRBJ2-2; TRBD2 might be the D (6 bases). This CDR3 contains 17 residues. Germline assignment: CDR1 SGHNT and CDR2 YENEEA. Trimming took 5 bases from V and 5 from J, leaving 21 bases between them. The CDR3 here is CASSPPAASDTTGELFF. The DNA for the CDR3 is TGTGCCAGCAGCCCCCCGGCGGCTAGCGACACGACCGGGGAGCTGTTTTTT. The full variable domain, rest sourced from reference TRBV11-3 and TRBJ2-2, is EAGVVQSPRYKIIEKKQPVAFWCNPISGHNTLYWYLQNLGQGPELLIRYENEEAVDDSQLPKDRFSAERLKGVDSTLKIQPAELGDSAVYLCASSPPAASDTTGELFFGEGSRLTVL.

This clone was recorded only once. The genes are TRBV12-5 and TRBJ2-7; 7 bases match TRBD1. V lost 6 bases to trimming and J lost 2 bases; unmatched junction nucleotides: 4. Looked up from germline, CDR1 is LGHNT and CDR2 is FRNRAP. This CDR3 comprises 13 residues. The DNA for the CDR3 is TGTGCTAGTGGCACAGGGGAGACCTACGAGCAGTACTTC. Amino acid sequence: CASGTGETYEQYF.

The genes are TRBV19 and TRBJ1-1; D remains unclear. The CDR3 sequence is 15 residues long. The V gene lost 8 bases and the J gene lost 1 base, with 17 bases spanning the gap. The germline V gene encodes CDR1 LNHDA and CDR2 SQIVND (reference sequence). CDR3 coding DNA: TGTGCCAGTTCCCCCGCCTTGCAGTGGAACACTGAAGCTTTCTTT. This codes for CASSPALQWNTEAFF.

The V call is TRBV6-5, the J call TRBJ2-5; 9 bases line up with TRBD2. The CDR3 runs to 15 residues. Trimming removed 7 bases from V and 1 base from J; junction bases left unmatched: 7. CDR1 and CDR2 (germline): MNHEY, SVGAGI. The CDR3 DNA reads TGTGCCAGCAAGGTCCTAGCGGGGACCCAAGAGACCCAGTACTTC. Translating gives CASKVLAGTQETQYF.

This rearrangement joins TRBV10-3 to TRBJ2-2, with a tentative D call TRBD1 (8 bases). Germline CDR1 and CDR2: ENHRY and SYGVKD. The V and J ends lost 10 bases and 1 base respectively, with 19 bases between them. The CDR3 is 16 amino acids. The CDR3 is CATYRGGTGNTGELFF. The CDR3 DNA follows: TGTGCCACCTATCGGGGAGGGACAGGGAACACCGGGGAGCTGTTTTTT.

CDR3 sequence reads: CASSLGDRGNSPLHF. CDR3 nucleotide sequence: TGTGCCAGCAGCTTGGGGGACAGGGGGAATTCACCCCTCCACTTT. This chain connects TRBV5-6 to TRBJ1-6; 11 nucleotides match TRBD1. The germline V gene encodes CDR1 SGHDT and CDR2 YYEEEE. This CDR3 region has 15 residues. Trimming took 0 bases from V and 7 from J; bases not matched to a gene: 0.

The chain employs TRBV5-1 and TRBJ1-5, with a tentative D call TRBD1 (6 bases). The CDR3 consists of 15 residues. Germline V gene lookup returns CDR1 SGHRS and CDR2 YFSETQ. Trimming shortened V by 2 bases and J by 5 bases, and 14 bases separated the two germline ends. CDR3 coding DNA: TGCGCCAGCAGCTTAATCCCGGGGGGCGATCAGCCCCAGCATTTT. Residues: CASSLIPGGDQPQHF.

This clone was counted once. J is TRBJ2-7 and V is TRBV20-1; 7 bases map to TRBD2. The germline CDR1 and CDR2 sequences are DFQATT and SNEGSKA (reference sequence). V dropped 3 bases and J dropped 0; count of bases not matched to a gene: 11. The CDR3 covers 16 residues. In DNA form, the CDR3 reads TGCAGTGCTAGTGACGGGACTACCGATATCTCCTACGAGCAGTACTTC. It translates to CSASDGTTDISYEQYF.

The rearrangement uses TRBV5-6 and TRBJ1-5, with D maybe TRBD1 (5 bases). The germline V and J ends were trimmed by 0 bases and 3 bases, with 13 bases remaining between them. The CDR3 has 16 residues. Per the germline V gene, CDR1 is SGHDT and CDR2 is YYEEEE. CDR3 DNA: TGTGCCAGCAGCTTGGATGGGGCAGGACCCAATCAGCCCCAGCATTTT. Protein product: CASSLDGAGPNQPQHF.

The chain uses TRBV11-2 and TRBJ1-2; the D is unclear. The V end lost 1 base, the J end lost 0 bases, and 6 bases lay between the germline ends. The CDR3 runs 14 residues. Per the germline V gene, CDR1 is SGHAT and CDR2 is FQNNGV. The chain's CDR3 is CASSLASANYGYTF. As DNA, the CDR3 is TGTGCCAGCAGCTTAGCCTCAGCTAACTATGGCTACACCTTC. Using reference TRBV11-2 and TRBJ1-2 for the parts outside the CDR3, the full variable domain is EAGVAQSPRYKIIEKRQSVAFWCNPISGHATLYWYQQILGQGPKLLIQFQNNGVVDDSQLPKDRFSAERLKGVDSTLKIQPAKLEDSAVYLCASSLASANYGYTFGSGTRLTVV.

This chain uses TRBV28 with TRBJ1-6; 9 bases map to TRBD1. The CDR3 has 13 amino acids. The J segment lost 10 bases and the V segment lost 6 bases, leaving 4 bases of the junction unmatched. Per germline, CDR1 MDHEN and CDR2 SYDVKM. The CDR3: CASRWDRVSPLHF. The CDR3 DNA follows: TGTGCCAGCAGATGGGACAGGGTATCACCCCTCCACTTT.